This T cell receptor beta chain comes out of a study of blood T cell repertoires in COVID-19 (dated by TCRdb to the early 2020s). The study in broad terms: Samples from collaborators originated in the United States, Italy and Spain and spanned both the acute and convalescent phases of COVID-19. The repertoires were released in a freely available public database intended as a resource for research on the immune response to SARS-CoV-2. Subjects who had been exposed to COVID-19, were actively infected with it, or had recovered from it provided the deeply sampled blood TCRbeta repertoires that made up the dataset. Samples came from the ongoing ImmuneRACE study (first 160 participants) plus 1,254 subjects from 6 global collaborators. The prospective study material was composed of cDNA or gDNA derived from T cells, B-cell-depleted T cells, or PBMCs. Where available, HLA class I and class II types were taken from metadata supplied by the sample provider and were not determined by assay-based typing. Sample metadata almost always included a de-identified subject ID, COVID-19 status, age in years and sex. The full study reports these points: Clinical and demographic metadata were provided uncurated, with the amount varying by source and participant.

Concerning this clone: Its recognized antigen is unknown. No clone much larger than this one lies a single base away; base qualities are absent.

The CDR3 has 15 amino acids, counting the end cysteine and phenylalanine. This entry keeps only the CDR3 DNA: 45 bases, framed from base 1. V is trimmed back by 1 base and J by 1 base, and the junction contains 5 bases that no gene match accounts for. CDR1 GTSNPN and CDR2 SVGIG are derived from the germline V gene (reference sequence). The collaborating institutions used their own protocols to collect whole blood in K2EDTA tubes. For TCRbeta analysis, collaborator samples were shipped as frozen whole blood, as isolated PBMCs, or as DNA extracted from either sample type. The immunoSEQ Assay, a bias-controlled multiplex PCR, was used to amplify TCRbeta CDR3 regions from genomic DNA. Turning to the authors' computational methods: Nucleated cell counts per sample were estimated from amplification of reference gene primers within the assay. To quantify the absolute abundance of each unique TCRbeta CDR3 rearrangement, sequence reads were collapsed and filtered. Productive Simpson clonality was computed per sample as the square root of Simpson's diversity index over productive rearrangements. In its TCRdb copy, this immuneACCESS table keeps in-frame sequences only and misses some clones. Where compared with another copy, unresolved V genes explain less than half of these, and the others have no known cause. V and J calls and clone size are copied from that table; D and trimming were computed from the DNA. The sample table contains about 190,000 clones; only one count was recorded for about nine tenths of them. Jointly, the top ten make up approximately 7% of the sample.

The clonotype comes from a man aged 40-55 years with acute or convalescent COVID-19. This chain joins TRBV30 to TRBJ1-2, with TRBD1 matching 8 junction bases. The sequencing input was peripheral blood. The CDR3: CAWSAPGQGNYGYTF. DNA sequence: TGTGCCTGGAGTGCTCCCGGACAGGGTAACTATGGCTACACCTTC.